This T cell receptor (beta chain) was found in a study of cytomegalovirus exposure and HLA in healthy donors. This clone was detected once. Generated by immunoSEQ multiplex PCR, the TCRdb table keeps only in-frame clones and is missing some. The table includes hundreds of thousands of clones, about nine tenths detected once. Among the 100 to 150 subjects of the validation cohort, separate from the roughly 700-subject first cohort, were the donors. Sequencing was performed on PBMCs. This sequence was found in a woman in her twenties or thirties in good health and CMV-seronegative.

The CDR3 nucleotides read TGTGCCAGCAGTAGCGGGAGGGCTGTATACGAGCAGTACTTC. As protein: CASSSGRAVYEQYF. The rearrangement uses TRBV27 and TRBJ2-7; TRBD2 agrees at 10 bases. The germline CDR1 and CDR2 sequences are MNHEY and SMNVEV (reference sequence). The length of the CDR3 is 14 residues. Trimming at V came to 5 bases and at J to 4 bases, leaving 5 bases not matched to a gene.